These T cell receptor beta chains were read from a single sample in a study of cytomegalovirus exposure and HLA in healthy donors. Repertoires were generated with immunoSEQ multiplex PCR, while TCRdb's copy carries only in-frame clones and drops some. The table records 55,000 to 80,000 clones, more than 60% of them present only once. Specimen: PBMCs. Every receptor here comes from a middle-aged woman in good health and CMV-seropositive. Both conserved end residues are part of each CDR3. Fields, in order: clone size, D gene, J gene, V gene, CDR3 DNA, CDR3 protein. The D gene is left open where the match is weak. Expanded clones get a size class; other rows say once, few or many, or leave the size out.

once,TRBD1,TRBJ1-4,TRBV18,TGTGCCAGCTCACCGAACGACAGGGGGACTAATGAAAAACTGTTTTTT,CASSPNDRGTNEKLFF
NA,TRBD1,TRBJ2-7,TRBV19,TGTGCCAGTAGCAGTGACAGGGTGAACCTGTACGAGCAGTACTTC,CASSSDRVNLYEQYF
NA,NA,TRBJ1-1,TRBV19,TGTGCCAGTAGTCTGCAAATCCCTTCTGATCGGGCTTTCTTT,CASSLQIPSDRAFF
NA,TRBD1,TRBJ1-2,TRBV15,TGTGCCACCAGCAGAGACACCGGGACAGCCGCCTATGGCTACACCTTC,CATSRDTGTAAYGYTF
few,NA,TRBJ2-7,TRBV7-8,TGTGCCACACAGGTCGGGCCCTCCTCCTACGAGCAGTACTTC,CATQVGPSSYEQYF
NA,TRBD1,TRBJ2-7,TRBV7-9,TGTGCCAGCAGCTTATTGCGGACAGGGGGCTACGAGCAGTACTTC,CASSLLRTGGYEQYF
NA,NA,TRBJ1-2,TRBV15,TGTGCCACCAGCAGAGAGGCGGGGATAGACGGGGACGGGAACAACTATGGCTACACCTTC,CATSREAGIDGDGNNYGYTF
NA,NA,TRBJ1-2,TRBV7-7,TGTGCCAGCAGCTTAGGACCAGGGTTTGGCTACACCTTC,CASSLGPGFGYTF
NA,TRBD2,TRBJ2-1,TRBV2,TGTGCCAGCAGTCAGACTAGCGGGGGCCCGGGTGAGCAGTTCTTC,CASSQTSGGPGEQFF
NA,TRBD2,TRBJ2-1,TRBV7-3,TGTGCCAGCAGCTTAAAAGCGGGGGGAGGGAATGAGCAGTTCTTC,CASSLKAGGGNEQFF
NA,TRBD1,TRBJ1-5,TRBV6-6,TGTGCCAGCAGTGCCCTGGGACAGGGGAACAATCAGCCCCAGCATTTT,CASSALGQGNNQPQHF
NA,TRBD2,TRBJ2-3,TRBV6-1,TGTGCCAGCAGTGAAGCACCGCCATTCGGGGGGGCGCCAGATACGCAGTATTTT,CASSEAPPFGGAPDTQYF
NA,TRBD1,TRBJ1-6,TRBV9,TGTGCCAGCAGCGTAGATGGACAGGGGAATTCACCCCTCCACTTT,CASSVDGQGNSPLHF
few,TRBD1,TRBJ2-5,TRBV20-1,TGCAGTGTTGAAGGGGGCGAGACCCAGTACTTC,CSVEGGETQYF
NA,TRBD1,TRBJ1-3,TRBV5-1,TGCGCCAGCAGCTCGGGACAGGGCTTCTCTGGAAACACCATATATTTT,CASSSGQGFSGNTIYF
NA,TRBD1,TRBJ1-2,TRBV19,TGTGCCAGTAGTCCACGGGACAGAAGGAACTATGGCTACACCTTC,CASSPRDRRNYGYTF
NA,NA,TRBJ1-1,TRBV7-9,TGTGCCAGCAGCCCTAAGCAAAACCTGAACACTGAAGCTTTCTTT,CASSPKQNLNTEAFF
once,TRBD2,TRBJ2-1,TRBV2,TGTGCCAGCAGGTCTACTAGCGGGGGCCTCAATGAGCAGTTCTTC,CASRSTSGGLNEQFF
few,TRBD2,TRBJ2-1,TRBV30,TGTGCCTGGGAGCGGGGGGAGTATGAGCAGTTCTTC,CAWERGEYEQFF
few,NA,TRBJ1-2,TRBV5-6,TGTGCCAGCAGCTTTTACAGGTCTTTAGGCTACACCTTC,CASSFYRSLGYTF
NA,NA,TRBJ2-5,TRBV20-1,TGCAGTGCTTTACGGGGGGAGACCCAGTACTTC,CSALRGETQYF
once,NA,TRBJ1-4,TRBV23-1,TGCGCCAGCTGCCCCCAGGGGTTTGAGGAAAAACTGTTTTTT,CASCPQGFEEKLFF
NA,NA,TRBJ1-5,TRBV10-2,TGCGCCAGCAGTGAGTCGACGGGGCAGCCCCAGCATTTT,CASSESTGQPQHF
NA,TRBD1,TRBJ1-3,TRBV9,TGTGCCAGCAGCGCCACAGGGGGACCTGGAAACACCATATATTTT,CASSATGGPGNTIYF
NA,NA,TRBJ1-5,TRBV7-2,TGTGCCAGCAGCCCCGGGGGGACAATTAATCAGCCCCAGCATTTT,CASSPGGTINQPQHF
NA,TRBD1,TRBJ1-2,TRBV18,TGTGCCAGCTCACCACCCTCGGGACAGTTAACCTATGGCTACACCTTC,CASSPPSGQLTYGYTF
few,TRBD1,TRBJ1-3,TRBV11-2,TGTGCCAGCAGCCACCTGACAGGGAGGACTGGAAACACCATATATTTT,CASSHLTGRTGNTIYF
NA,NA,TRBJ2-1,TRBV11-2,TGTGCCAGCAGATTCGACAGTGAGGAGTGGAATGAGCAGTTCTTC,CASRFDSEEWNEQFF
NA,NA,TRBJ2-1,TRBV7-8,TGTGCCAGCAGCTTAGCTCGCTACAATGAGCAGTTCTTC,CASSLARYNEQFF
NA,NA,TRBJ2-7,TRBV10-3,TGTGCCATCAGTGAGTCGACAGCCCTTTTAGGCTACGAGCAGTACTTC,CAISESTALLGYEQYF
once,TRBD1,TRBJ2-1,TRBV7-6,TGTGCCAGCAGCTTAACAGGGGGCATCAAGAATGAGCAGTTCTTC,CASSLTGGIKNEQFF
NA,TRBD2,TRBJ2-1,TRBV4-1,TGCGCCAGCAGCCAGGGACTAGCGGGGGGCTCCTACAATGAGCAGTTCTTC,CASSQGLAGGSYNEQFF
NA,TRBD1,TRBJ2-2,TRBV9,TGTGCCAGCAGCTCCCGGACAGGGACCGGGGAGCTGTTTTTT,CASSSRTGTGELFF
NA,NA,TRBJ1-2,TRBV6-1,TGTGCCAGCACCTCAGGAGGTTTCCAAGACTATGGCTACACCTTC,CASTSGGFQDYGYTF
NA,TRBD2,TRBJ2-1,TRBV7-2,TGTGCCAGCAGCTGGGGGACTAGCGAGAACAATGAGCAGTTCTTC,CASSWGTSENNEQFF